This T cell receptor beta chain came from a study of blood T cell repertoires in COVID-19. Study summary: There were acute and convalescent COVID-19 samples, and they came from the United States, Italy and Spain. From T cells, B-cell-depleted T cells, or PBMCs came the material, which was cDNA or gDNA.

Seattle patient enrollment occurred during active infection, with longitudinal follow-up thereafter. In the original workflow: Quantification of nucleated cells was approximated via reference gene primer amplification. Method: immunoSEQ multiplex PCR; TCRdb's copy keeps in-frame clones and lacks some. V and J calls and clone size come straight from that table; D and trimming were deduced from the DNA. Of 150,000 or so clones listed, roughly 88% are singletons. This CDR3 is 13 amino acids long. The genes are TRBV7-5 and TRBJ1-2. TRBV7-5 is a pseudogene locus. The specimen was peripheral blood. The sequence derives from a woman between 55 and 75 years old with COVID-19, enrolled during active disease. The CDR3 DNA follows: TGTGTCAGAAGCCCGGAGCCCCTCTATGGCTACACCTTC. Protein sequence: CVRSPEPLYGYTF.